The 17 T cell receptor beta chains reported below all come from one sample, sequenced in a study of blood T cells in healthy people across ages. With a J-beta primer mix and a sample-barcoded 5' primer, a second PCR ran about 7 to 12 cycles. TCRdb reanalysed the 5' RACE reads using MiXCR and keeps one entry per CDR3 protein. The table lists under 1 million distinct CDR3 sequences, around 45% of them singletons. The sequenced sample was blood. The receptors stem from a man aged 55 to 70 in good health.

This clonotype was seen repeatedly, ten times or more. J is TRBJ2-7 and V is TRBV6-1; D call uncertain. CDR3 length equals 16 residues. V shed 3 bases and J shed 3 bases, with 18 bases lying between them. CDR1 MNHNS and CDR2 SASEGT come from the germline V gene. CDR3 loop: CASSERLGTVGYEQYF. DNA for the CDR3: TGTGCCAGCAGTGAGCGATTGGGCACCGTAGGCTACGAGCAGTACTTC.

V is TRBV5-1 and J is TRBJ1-4; possible D gene TRBD1, 5 bases. The CDR3 loop spans 16 amino acids. Trimming left V 0 bases short and J 7 bases short, with 16 bases between. Germline assignment: CDR1 SGHRS and CDR2 YFSETQ. The DNA of the CDR3 is TGCGCCAGCAGCTTGGCCGGGACCCCGAGCGTTGAAAAACTGTTTTTT. Translation gives CASSLAGTPSVEKLFF.

The gene calls are TRBV12-3 or TRBV12-4 and TRBJ2-3; D is unclear. Trimming pared 4 bases from V and 5 bases from J, leaving 10 bases between. The CDR3 extends over 13 amino acids. The CDR3 bases are TGTGCCAGCAGTTCAAGTACCCGAGATACGCAGTATTTT. Amino acids: CASSSSTRDTQYF.

This chain connects TRBV7-2 to TRBJ2-5; TRBD2 matches 8 bases. The CDR3 totals 16 residues. With V trimmed by 3 bases and J by 5 bases, 11 bases remained unmatched. Germline loops: CDR1 SGHTA, CDR2 FQGNSA. The CDR3 loop reads CASSFFPGSGDETQYF. The CDR3 nucleotides read TGTGCCAGCAGCTTTTTCCCGGGTAGCGGGGATGAGACCCAGTACTTC.

The genes are TRBV6-4 and TRBJ2-1; D might be TRBD1 (6 bases). Between the trimmed V and J ends, which lost 5 bases and 1 base, there was a span of 12 bases. CDR3 length: 15 amino acids. Germline loops: CDR1 MRHNA, CDR2 SNTAGT. CDR3 loop: CASSSQGYSYNEQFF. The CDR3 bases are TGTGCCAGCAGTAGCCAGGGGTATTCCTACAATGAGCAGTTCTTC.

This chain joins TRBV7-3 and TRBJ2-2; D remains ambiguous. The CDR3 covers 12 residues. V dropped 8 bases and J dropped 5 bases, with 9 bases sitting between them. Germline CDR1 reads SGHTA; CDR2 reads FQGTGA. This CDR3 reads CASSLETGELFF. The CDR3 region has the DNA TGTGCCAGCTCGCTGGAGACCGGGGAGCTGTTTTTT.

This rearrangement joins TRBV4-3 to TRBJ1-6; the D is unclear. The CDR3 has 17 amino acids. CDR1 LGHNA and CDR2 YSLEER come from the germline V gene. V was clipped by 1 base and J by 4 bases, with 14 bases between them. The CDR3 loop is CASSQAVGSSYNSPLHF. DNA of the CDR3: TGCGCCAGCAGCCAAGCTGTCGGCTCCTCTTATAATTCACCCCTCCACTTT.

In this sample, this clonotype turned up a few times. The chain links TRBV6-2 or TRBV6-3 to TRBJ2-1; 12 bases map to TRBD2. Losses at the gene ends were 6 bases for V and 7 bases for J; bases not matched to a gene: 10. CDR1 is MNHEY, CDR2 SVGEGT, per germline. The CDR3 runs 16 residues. CDR3 nucleotides: TGTGCCAGCAGAAGTCTAGCGGGGGGGCCTGAGAATGAGCAGTTCTTC. This codes for CASRSLAGGPENEQFF.

A few counts support this clonotype. This rearrangement joins TRBV6-1 to TRBJ1-2, with D perhaps matching TRBD1 (5 bases). The CDR3 spans 15 residues. The V gene lost 1 base and the J gene lost 3 bases, with 12 bases spanning the gap. Per the germline V gene, CDR1 is MNHNS and CDR2 is SASEGT. CDR3 region: CASSEVGRAYYGYTF. The DNA of the CDR3 is TGTGCCAGCAGTGAAGTGGGCAGGGCTTACTATGGCTACACCTTC.

This clonotype was seen only a few times. V and J are TRBV4-3 and TRBJ2-1, with D tentatively TRBD2 (6 bases). This CDR3 has 16 amino acids. CDR1 and CDR2 (germline): LGHNA, YSLEER. Deletions cut 0 bases from V and 9 bases from J, with 18 bases between. The DNA of the CDR3 is TGCGCCAGCAGCCAAGATAGGAGGGGCTTTAAGGGTGAGCAGTTCTTC. This gives the protein CASSQDRRGFKGEQFF.

The chain uses TRBV6-5 and TRBJ2-5; no clear D gene. The germline gives CDR1 MNHEY, CDR2 SVGAGI. Trimming left V 10 bases short and J 5 bases short, with 14 bases between. The length of the CDR3 is 12 residues. Here the CDR3 reads CAKHHPRETQYF. The CDR3 nucleotides read TGTGCCAAGCATCACCCGAGGGAGACCCAGTACTTC.

The rearrangement joins TRBV4-3 to TRBJ1-4; D remains unclear. From germline, CDR1 is LGHNA and CDR2 YSLEER. The CDR3 extends over 17 amino acids. V lost 0 bases and J lost 1, with 12 bases in between. CDR3 sequence: CASSQDKGFGTNEKLFF. The CDR3 DNA sequence: TGCGCCAGCAGCCAAGATAAGGGTTTTGGAACTAATGAAAAACTGTTTTTT.

The rearrangement joins TRBV4-3 to TRBJ2-1; TRBD2 is a possible D gene (5 bases). The CDR3 contains 16 residues. V lost 1 base and J lost 0, with 10 bases in between. The germline V gene has CDR1 LGHNA and CDR2 YSLEER. Here the CDR3 reads CASSQVWGDSYNEQFF. In DNA, the CDR3 is TGCGCCAGCAGCCAAGTGTGGGGAGACTCCTACAATGAGCAGTTCTTC.

This clonotype came up a few times. The V gene is TRBV6-2 or TRBV6-3, the J gene TRBJ1-2; 7 positions match TRBD1. With 10 bases clipped from V and 6 bases from J, the junction kept 5 bases outside the gene matches. The CDR3 is 11 amino acids. Looked up from germline, CDR1 is MNHEY and CDR2 is SVGEGT. Here the CDR3 reads CATSTGNGYTF. The CDR3 nucleotides read TGTGCCACCTCGACAGGGAATGGCTACACCTTC.

The chain joins TRBV25-1 to TRBJ2-7, with D uncertain. Germline lookup yields CDR1 MGHDK and CDR2 SYGVNS. This CDR3 is 11 amino acids long. The CDR3 here is CATQSIYEQYF. The CDR3 nucleotides read TGTGCAACACAAAGCATCTACGAGCAGTACTTC.

The chain employs TRBV5-1 and TRBJ1-1, with D perhaps matching TRBD1 (5 bases). The CDR3 totals 17 residues. The germline V and J ends were trimmed by 4 bases and 2 bases, with 21 bases remaining between them. Germline values: CDR1 SGHRS, CDR2 YFSETQ. CDR3 in DNA: TGCGCCAGCAGCCCGGGGAGCGGGGCCAGCCTAAACACTGAAGCTTTCTTT. It yields the protein CASSPGSGASLNTEAFF.

V usage is TRBV20-1 and J usage is TRBJ2-1; D is perhaps TRBD1 or TRBD2 (6 bases each). The germline V gene has CDR1 DFQATT and CDR2 SNEGSKA (reference sequence). V shed 1 base and J shed 0 bases, with 13 bases lying between them. The CDR3 contains 16 residues. The chain's CDR3 is CSARAVGGSSYNEQFF. CDR3 coding DNA: TGCAGTGCTAGAGCGGTCGGGGGCAGCTCCTACAATGAGCAGTTCTTC.